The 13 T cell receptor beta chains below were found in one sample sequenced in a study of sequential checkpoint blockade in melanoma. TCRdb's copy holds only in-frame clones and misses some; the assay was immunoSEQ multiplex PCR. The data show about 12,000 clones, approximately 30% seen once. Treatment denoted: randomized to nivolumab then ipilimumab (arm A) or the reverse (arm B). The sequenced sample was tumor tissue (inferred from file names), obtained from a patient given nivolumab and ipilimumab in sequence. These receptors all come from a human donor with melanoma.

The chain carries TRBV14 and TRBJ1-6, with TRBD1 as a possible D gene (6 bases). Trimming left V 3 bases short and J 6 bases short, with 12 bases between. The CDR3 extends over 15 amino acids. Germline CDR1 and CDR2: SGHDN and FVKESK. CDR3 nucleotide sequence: TGTGCCAGCAGCCAGGGGGGCACTCTTAATTCACCCCTCCACTTT. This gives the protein CASSQGGTLNSPLHF.

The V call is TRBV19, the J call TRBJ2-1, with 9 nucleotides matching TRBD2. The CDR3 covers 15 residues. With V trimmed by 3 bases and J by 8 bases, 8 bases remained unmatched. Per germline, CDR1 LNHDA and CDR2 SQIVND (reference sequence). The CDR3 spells CASSISSLAGHEQFF. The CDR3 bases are TGTGCCAGTAGTATTTCTTCGCTAGCGGGGCATGAGCAGTTCTTC.

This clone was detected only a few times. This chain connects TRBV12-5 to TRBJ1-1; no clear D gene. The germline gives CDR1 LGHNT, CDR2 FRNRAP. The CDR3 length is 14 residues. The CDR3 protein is CASTMEGRNTEAFF. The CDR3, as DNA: TGTGCCAGCACAATGGAGGGTAGGAACACTGAAGCTTTCTTT.

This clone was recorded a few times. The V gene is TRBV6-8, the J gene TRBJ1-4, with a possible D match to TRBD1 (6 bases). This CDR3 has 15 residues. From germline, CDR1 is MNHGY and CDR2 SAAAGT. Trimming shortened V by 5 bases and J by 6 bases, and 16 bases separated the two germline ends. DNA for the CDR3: TGTGCCAGCAGTGAGCCCAGGGACACCTATGAAAAACTGTTTTTT. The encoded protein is CASSEPRDTYEKLFF.

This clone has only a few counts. The CDR3 loop reads CASSLGEITNTGELFF. The CDR3 DNA is TGTGCCAGCAGCTTGGGAGAAATCACGAACACCGGGGAGCTGTTTTTT. The chain joins TRBV11-3 to TRBJ2-2, with D possibly being TRBD2 (5 bases). With 3 bases removed from V and 0 bases from J, the gap between germline ends came to 11 bases. Per germline, CDR1 SGHNT and CDR2 YENEEA. CDR3 length equals 16 residues.

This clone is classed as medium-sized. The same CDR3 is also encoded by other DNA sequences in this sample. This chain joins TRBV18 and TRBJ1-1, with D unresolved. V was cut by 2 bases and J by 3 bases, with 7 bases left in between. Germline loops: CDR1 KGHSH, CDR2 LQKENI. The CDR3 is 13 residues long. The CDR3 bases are TGTGCCAGCTCACCAAGGTGGGACACTGAAGCTTTCTTT. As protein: CASSPRWDTEAFF.

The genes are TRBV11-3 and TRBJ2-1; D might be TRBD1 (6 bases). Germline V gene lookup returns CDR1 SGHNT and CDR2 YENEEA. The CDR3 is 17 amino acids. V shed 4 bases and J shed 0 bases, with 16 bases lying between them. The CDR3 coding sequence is TGTGCCAGCAGCTCCCGGGACACAAAATTCTCCTACAATGAGCAGTTCTTC. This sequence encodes CASSSRDTKFSYNEQFF.

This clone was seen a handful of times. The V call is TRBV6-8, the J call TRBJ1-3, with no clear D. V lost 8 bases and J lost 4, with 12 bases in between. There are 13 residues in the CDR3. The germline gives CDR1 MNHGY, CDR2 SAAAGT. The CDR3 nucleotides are TGTGCCAGCCGCCGGCGGTCCGGAAACACCATATATTTT. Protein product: CASRRRSGNTIYF.

The CDR3 loop is CASSEAIRGGFGEKLFF. CDR3 DNA sequence: TGTGCCAGCAGTGAAGCGATTAGGGGGGGCTTCGGGGAAAAACTGTTTTTT. The chain carries TRBV6-1 and TRBJ1-4; tentatively, D is TRBD1 (6 bases). Trimming pared 0 bases from V and 8 bases from J, leaving 19 bases between. Per the germline V gene, CDR1 is MNHNS and CDR2 is SASEGT. The CDR3 consists of 17 residues.

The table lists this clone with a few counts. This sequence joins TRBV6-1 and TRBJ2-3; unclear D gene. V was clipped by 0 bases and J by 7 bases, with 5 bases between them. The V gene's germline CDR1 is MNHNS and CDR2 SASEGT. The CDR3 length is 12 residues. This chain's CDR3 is CASSEAGNTQYF. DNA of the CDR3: TGTGCCAGCAGTGAAGCAGGGAATACGCAGTATTTT.

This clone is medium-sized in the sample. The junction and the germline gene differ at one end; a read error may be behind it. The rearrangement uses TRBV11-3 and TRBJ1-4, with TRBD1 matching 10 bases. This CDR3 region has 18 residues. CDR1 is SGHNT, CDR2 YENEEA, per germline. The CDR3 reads CASSLDRGRGTADEKLFF. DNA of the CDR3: TGTGCCAGCAGCCTAGACAGGGGGCGCGGAACGGCCGATGAAAAACTGTTTTTT.

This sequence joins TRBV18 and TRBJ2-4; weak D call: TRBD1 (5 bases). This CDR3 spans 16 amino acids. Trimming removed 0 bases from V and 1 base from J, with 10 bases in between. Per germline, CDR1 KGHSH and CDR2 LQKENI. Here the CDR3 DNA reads TGTGCCAGCTCACCACCGGCAGGGATGGCCAAAAACATTCAGTACTTC. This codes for CASSPPAGMAKNIQYF.

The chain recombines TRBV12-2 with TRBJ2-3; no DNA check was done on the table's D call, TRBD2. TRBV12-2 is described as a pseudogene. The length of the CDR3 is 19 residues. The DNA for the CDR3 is TGTGCCAGTACACCCCTATTCGGACTAGCGGGGGGGAGCACAGATACGCAGTATTTT. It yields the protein CASTPLFGLAGGSTDTQYF.